One T cell receptor (beta chain) is described in this entry. Its target is unknown. The CDR3 runs to 16 residues. Trimming stripped 6 bases from V and 3 bases from J, with 21 bases between. The data originate from a study of post-analysis software for immune sequencing data. The wider study: As for disease course, relapsing-remitting, secondary progressive and progressive-relapsing multiple sclerosis were all included. General study points: Batch-matched samples strongly co-clustered by F measure. Controls showed lower frequencies than patients for roughly five TRBV segments, and TRBV5-6, TRBV5-1 and TRBV20-1 were among these. Significantly decreased normalized Chao1 diversity was recorded for multiple sclerosis patients relative to controls.

Researchers reported that TCR beta cDNA libraries carried unique molecular identifiers. TCRdb re-called the PCR reads through MiXCR, storing one row per CDR3 protein. The table has 700,000 to 800,000 distinct CDR3 sequences, roughly 29% seen once. What was sequenced was blood. The origin of this receptor is a girl aged 5 to 17 with multiple sclerosis. This rearrangement joins TRBV12-3 or TRBV12-4 to TRBJ2-7; D is perhaps TRBD2 (6 bases). The CDR3 DNA follows: TGTGCCAGCAGCCCGGGGGATGGGTACGGATTCTACGAGCAGTACTTC. This encodes CASSPGDGYGFYEQYF.